This note documents a single TCR beta chain sequence. Antigen specificity is unknown. Profiling relied on immunoSEQ multiplex PCR, and the TCRdb table lists in-frame clones only, not all of them. Among over 110,000 clones listed, approximately 90% were seen once. These data come from a study of cytotoxic CD8 clonotypes in ibrutinib-treated CLL. Turning to the study itself: Enrolment comprised some twelve relapsed/refractory and roughly 15 treatment-naive patients; 17 to 18 were IGHV unmutated. Mean values per sample were roughly 250,000 productive templates and 98,000 or so productive rearrangements. General study results and limits: The study found public clonotypes uncommon, contracting or stable on treatment.

Germline V gives CDR1 KGHSH, CDR2 LQKENI. This CDR3 is built from 14 residues. V lost 6 bases, J lost 0 bases, and 11 bases lay in between. Specimen: PBMCs, collected after 12 months of ibrutinib treatment. This chain connects TRBV18 to TRBJ1-1; unclear D gene. This TCR was recovered from a human donor with chronic lymphocytic leukemia. The CDR3 DNA sequence: TGTGCCAGCTCGCCCACGGAGCTGAACACTGAAGCTTTCTTT. Amino acid sequence: CASSPTELNTEAFF. Filled out from reference TRBV18 and TRBJ1-1, the complete variable domain reads NAGVMQNPRHLVRRRGQEARLRCSPMKGHSHVYWYRQLPEEGLKFMVYLQKENIIDESGMPKERFSAEFPKEGPSILRIQQVVRGDSAAYFCASSPTELNTEAFFGQGTRLTVV.